One TCR beta chain is described in this entry. This sample is part of a study of control samples from healthy donors and cancer patients. Clones were read by immunoSEQ multiplex PCR, and TCRdb kept only the in-frame ones, dropping some. This sample has approximately 90,000 clones; about 88% occur once, and the top ten carry around an eighth. CDR1 SGHAT and CDR2 FQNNGV come from the germline V gene. CDR3 length: 16 amino acids. The V and J ends lost 5 bases and 7 bases, in that order; junction bases with no gene match: 15. This clonotype originated in a woman in her seventies in good health. V usage is TRBV11-2 and J usage is TRBJ2-7, with 9 bases matching TRBD2. Sequenced: blood. CDR3 nucleotides: TGTGCCAGCAGCAAAATAAGACTAGCGGAGATAAGTGAGCAGTACTTC. Translation: CASSKIRLAEISEQYF.